These 17 T cell receptor beta chains came from one sample sequenced in a study of T-cell reconstitution after alpha-beta-depleted transplantation in children (dated by TCRdb to about 2016). Library preparation employed PCR. Instrument on record: Illumina HiSeq 2500. To normalize quantification of the TCRbeta repertoire, the TCR libraries were built with molecular barcoding that relied on unique molecular identifiers. In-frame beta chains were kept once TCRdb had trimmed the public reads at Q25 with fastp and called clones with MiXCR. Every CDR3 protein is listed once, alongside the most common genes and DNA of its rows. A total of 500,000 to 600,000 distinct CDR3 sequences appear in this sample, around 19% of them only once. The ten largest clones capture 3.3% of the sample. The source material was PBMCs from the stem cell graft donor, sampled from the stem cell graft. The receptors here all came from a human donor who donated a stem cell graft to a child with acute lymphoblastic leukemia.

This chain connects TRBV27 to TRBJ1-4, with TRBD1 as a possible D gene (6 bases). The length of the CDR3 is 15 residues. Germline values: CDR1 MNHEY, CDR2 SMNVEV (reference sequence). Trimming removed 2 bases at V and 8 bases at J, with 15 bases between. The CDR3: CASSLVQGVEEKLFF. The CDR3 DNA is TGTGCCAGCAGTTTAGTACAGGGTGTAGAAGAAAAACTGTTTTTT.

The CDR3 DNA reads as TGTGCCAGCTTTGGACAACTTACAGATACGCAGTATTTT. Translating it yields CASFGQLTDTQYF. The chain employs TRBV2 and TRBJ2-3; tentative D call: TRBD1 (5 bases). Germline-derived CDR1 and CDR2 are SNHLY and FYNNEI. This CDR3 comprises 13 residues. Trimming took 8 bases from V and 3 from J, leaving 12 bases between them.

In this sample, this clonotype turned up many times. The chain links TRBV5-1 to TRBJ1-2; no clear D. The CDR3 covers 14 residues. Germline CDR1 reads SGHRS; CDR2 reads YFSETQ. V lost 4 bases to trimming and J lost 1 base, with 11 bases between them. For the CDR3, the DNA is TGCGCCAGCAGCCCTACGCAGCTTAACTATGGCTACACCTTC. It yields the protein CASSPTQLNYGYTF.

The table lists this clonotype with a few counts. This sequence joins TRBV18 and TRBJ1-3; D ambiguous. Germline CDR1 reads KGHSH; CDR2 reads LQKENI. V dropped 4 bases and J dropped 2 bases, with 15 bases sitting between them. This CDR3 contains 16 residues. In nucleotides, the CDR3 is TGTGCCAGCTCACGAGCCCGGAGAGCTCCTGGAAACACCATATATTTT. Protein: CASSRARRAPGNTIYF. The full variable domain, completed using reference TRBV18 and TRBJ1-3, is NAGVMQNPRHLVRRRGQEARLRCSPMKGHSHVYWYRQLPEEGLKFMVYLQKENIIDESGMPKERFSAEFPKEGPSILRIQQVVRGDSAAYFCASSRARRAPGNTIYFGEGSWLTVV.

This clonotype was recorded only once. J is TRBJ2-7 and V is TRBV25-1, with a tentative D call TRBD1 (5 bases). The CDR3 is 14 residues long. V gave up 1 base and J gave up 6 bases, with 13 bases separating them. Germline CDR1 reads MGHDK; CDR2 reads SYGVNS. CDR3 DNA sequence: TGTGCCAGCAGTGAATTGGTCCAGGGCGGCGAGCAGTACTTC. Encoded protein: CASSELVQGGEQYF.

This clonotype showed up just a few times. The chain employs TRBV20-1 and TRBJ2-1; D not resolved. CDR3 size: 15 residues. CDR1 is DFQATT, CDR2 SNEGSKA, per germline (reference sequence). Trimming pared 1 base from V and 1 base from J, leaving 11 bases between. The CDR3 reads CSARGPGPSYNEQFF. CDR3 in DNA: TGCAGTGCTAGAGGTCCGGGTCCGTCCTACAATGAGCAGTTCTTC.

This clonotype was observed a few times. The rearrangement links TRBV20-1 to TRBJ2-5; TRBD1 aligns across 9 bases. Looked up from germline, CDR1 is DFQATT and CDR2 is SNEGSKA (reference sequence). Trimming cost V 3 bases and J 4 bases; bases outside gene matches: 3. This CDR3 is 13 amino acids long. CDR3 in DNA: TGCAGTGCTAGGGGACAGGGCGGAGAGACCCAGTACTTC. Protein sequence: CSARGQGGETQYF.

This clonotype has a count of ten or more. The chain employs TRBV5-1 and TRBJ2-1; 11 positions match TRBD2. V lost 4 bases and J lost 3; bases outside the gene matches: 3. This CDR3 is built from 15 residues. CDR1 and CDR2 from the germline V gene are SGHRS and YFSETQ. The CDR3 loop reads CASSPTSGNYNEQFF. The CDR3 DNA is TGCGCCAGCAGCCCGACTAGCGGGAACTACAATGAGCAGTTCTTC.

The rearrangement links TRBV29-1 to TRBJ1-2; D ambiguous. The ends were cut back, 2 bases at V and 0 bases at J, with 10 bases in the middle. The CDR3 is 14 residues long. Germline CDR1 SQVTM, CDR2 ANQGSEA. The CDR3 DNA follows: TGCAGCGTTGAATCTGAGGGCACTAACTATGGCTACACCTTC. This encodes CSVESEGTNYGYTF. The whole variable domain, filled in from reference TRBV29-1 and TRBJ1-2, reads SAVISQKPSRDICQRGTSLTIQCQVDSQVTMMFWYRQQPGQSLTLIATANQGSEATYESGFVIDKFPISRPNLTFSTLTVSNMSPEDSSIYLCSVESEGTNYGYTFGSGTRLTVV.

CDR3: CSVSTNTDTQYF. CDR3 DNA sequence: TGCAGCGTTTCGACAAACACAGATACGCAGTATTTT. The chain couples TRBV29-1 to TRBJ2-3; D unclear. This CDR3 has 12 amino acids. Trimming shortened V by 5 bases and J by 2 bases, and 8 bases separated the two germline ends. CDR1 is SQVTM, CDR2 ANQGSEA, per germline.

The V and J genes are TRBV9 and TRBJ1-6, with a possible D match to TRBD1 (5 bases). This CDR3 contains 14 residues. The V end was cut by 0 bases, the J end by 9 bases, with 10 bases between. Germline values: CDR1 SGDLS, CDR2 YYNGEE. The CDR3 coding sequence is TGTGCCAGCAGCGTAGAGGGGCAGAGTTCACCCCTCCACTTT. Protein: CASSVEGQSSPLHF. Supplemented by reference TRBV9 and TRBJ1-6, the full variable domain reads DSGVTQTPKHLITATGQRVTLRCSPRSGDLSVYWYQQSLDQGLQFLIQYYNGEERAKGNILERFSAQQFPDLHSELNLSSLELGDSALYFCASSVEGQSSPLHFGNGTRLTVT.

This clonotype has only a few counts. A junction boundary mismatches the germline segment, possibly from a read error. The chain is built from TRBV13 and TRBJ2-3; D is perhaps TRBD2 (5 bases). The germline CDR1 and CDR2 sequences are PRHDT and FYEKMQ (reference sequence). The CDR3 runs to 15 residues. This chain's CDR3 is CASTLGPSRGDTQYF. CDR3 bases: TGTGCCAGCACCTTAGGTCCTTCCCGGGGAGATACGCAGTATTTT.

The J gene is TRBJ1-5, the V gene TRBV20-1; the D is unclear. Trimming removed 4 bases at V and 5 bases at J, with 9 bases between. This CDR3 is built from 12 residues. Germline CDR1 and CDR2: DFQATT and SNEGSKA (reference sequence). The CDR3 DNA follows: TGCAGTGCTACCGCCCCGGATCAGCCCCAGCATTTT. Translation gives CSATAPDQPQHF.

The V and J genes are TRBV27 and TRBJ2-1; D assignment may be TRBD1 or TRBD2 (5 bases each). Germline lookup yields CDR1 MNHEY and CDR2 SMNVEV (reference sequence). The CDR3 loop spans 14 amino acids. Trimming removed 4 bases at V and 8 bases at J, with 15 bases between. CDR3 sequence: CASSYRGPYDEQFF. As DNA, the CDR3 is TGTGCCAGCAGTTATCGGGGACCTTACGATGAGCAGTTCTTC.

The table lists this clonotype with a few counts. The genes are TRBV29-1 and TRBJ2-3, with D possibly called TRBD1 or TRBD2 (7 bases each). Germline CDR1 SQVTM, CDR2 ANQGSEA. Trimming pared 1 base from V and 2 bases from J, leaving 13 bases between. The CDR3 spans 15 residues. The CDR3 DNA follows: TGCAGCGTTGAAGTTGGGAGGGGGCCCACAGATACGCAGTATTTT. Translating it yields CSVEVGRGPTDTQYF.

This clonotype was observed a handful of times. The genes are TRBV7-8 and TRBJ2-3, with TRBD2 identical over 13 bases. V dropped 0 bases and J dropped 8; count of bases not matched to a gene: 5. CDR3 length equals 16 residues. CDR1 and CDR2 from the germline V gene are SGHVS and FQNEAQ. CDR3 region: CASSLALAGGPSTQYF. CDR3 DNA sequence: TGTGCCAGCAGCTTAGCACTAGCGGGAGGGCCGAGTACGCAGTATTTT.

The table lists this clonotype with a few counts. This rearrangement joins TRBV20-1 to TRBJ1-6; D is perhaps TRBD1 (6 bases). Germline lookup yields CDR1 DFQATT and CDR2 SNEGSKA (reference sequence). Trimming stripped 1 base from V and 12 bases from J, with 10 bases between. This CDR3 is built from 12 residues. The CDR3 region has the DNA TGCAGTGCTAGAGGGGGGGGCCTACCCCTCCACTTT. Translation gives CSARGGGLPLHF.